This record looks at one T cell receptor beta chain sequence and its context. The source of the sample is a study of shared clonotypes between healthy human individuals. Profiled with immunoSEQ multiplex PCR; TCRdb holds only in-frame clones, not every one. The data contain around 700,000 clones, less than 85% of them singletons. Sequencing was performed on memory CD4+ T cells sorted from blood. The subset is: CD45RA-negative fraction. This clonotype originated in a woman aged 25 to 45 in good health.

The CDR3 DNA reads TGCGCCAGCAGTTCCGGACAGGGGGCGTCTGGCACTGAAGCTTTCTTT. Residues: CASSSGQGASGTEAFF. V usage is TRBV5-1 and J usage is TRBJ1-1; 11 bases fit TRBD1. With 5 bases clipped from V and 4 bases from J, the junction kept 10 bases outside the gene matches. From germline, CDR1 is SGHRS and CDR2 YFSETQ. The CDR3 consists of 16 residues. The whole variable domain, remainder taken from reference TRBV5-1 and TRBJ1-1, is KAGVTQTPRYLIKTRGQQVTLSCSPISGHRSVSWYQQTPGQGLQFLFEYFSETQRNKGNFPGRFSGRQFSNSRSEMNVSTLELGDSALYLCASSSGQGASGTEAFFGQGTRLTVV.